This TCR beta chain was sequenced during a study of identical twins. Study outcomes and limitations: Out-of-frame sharing of TCR alpha in monozygotic twins was underestimated by models. Insertions were reduced in abundant cord blood beta clonotypes but not in memory repertoires.

TCRdb analysed the 5' RACE reads with MiXCR anew, one entry per CDR3 protein. This table holds about 690,000 distinct CDR3 sequences, roughly 6% found once. Turning to this clonotype: Its antigen remains unknown. A junction boundary mismatches the germline segment, possibly from a read error.

The TCR originated in a man between 18 and 35 years old in good health. Sequenced sample: naive T cells sorted from blood.

Here the CDR3 reads CSVDGSPNTGELVF. CDR3 bases: TGCAGCGTTGATGGCAGCCCGAACACCGGGGAGCTGGTTTTT. This chain uses TRBV29-1 with TRBJ2-2; D may be TRBD2 (5 bases). Germline CDR1 is SQVTM and CDR2 is ANQGSEA. The CDR3 sequence is 14 residues long.